This passage covers 25 T cell receptor beta chains from one sample sequenced in a study of radiotherapy plus CTLA-4 blockade in lung cancer. Data came from immunoSEQ multiplex PCR; TCRdb stores just in-frame clones and leaves some out. This sample has over 60,000 clones, with over 75% found just once. Material: peripheral blood, obtained from a patient treated with radiotherapy plus ipilimumab. The receptors here all came from a human donor with non-small cell lung cancer that progressed on radiotherapy plus ipilimumab.

V and J are TRBV7-3 and TRBJ1-2, with D possibly being TRBD1 (6 bases). Per germline, CDR1 SGHTA and CDR2 FQGTGA. The germline V and J ends were trimmed by 5 bases and 4 bases, with 17 bases remaining between them. This CDR3 contains 15 residues. In nucleotides, the CDR3 is TGTGCCAGCAGCATACGGACAGTGTTTGGCTATGGCTACACCTTC. Its translation is CASSIRTVFGYGYTF.

This chain links TRBV27 with TRBJ2-7; 9 bases align to TRBD1. V was pared by 6 bases and J by 5 bases, with 5 bases of the junction left unmatched. This CDR3 region has 13 residues. The germline V gene encodes CDR1 MNHEY and CDR2 SMNVEV (reference sequence). CDR3 amino acids: CASSDRGVHEQYF. The CDR3, as DNA: TGTGCCAGCAGCGACAGGGGGGTCCACGAGCAGTACTTC.

This clone has a handful of counts. V is TRBV28 and J is TRBJ1-5, with 8 positions matching TRBD1. This CDR3 has 14 amino acids. Trimming cost V 6 bases and J 6 bases; bases outside gene matches: 7. Germline V lookup: CDR1 MDHEN, CDR2 SYDVKM. This chain's CDR3 is CASRQDRVAQPQHF. Written as DNA, the CDR3 is TGTGCCAGCAGGCAGGACAGGGTCGCTCAGCCCCAGCATTTT. The variable domain in full, completed from reference TRBV28 and TRBJ1-5, reads DVKVTQSSRYLVKRTGEKVFLECVQDMDHENMFWYRQDPGLGLRLIYFSYDVKMKEKGDIPEGYSVSREKKERFSLILESASTNQTSMYLCASRQDRVAQPQHFGDGTRLSIL.

The chain is built from TRBV11-3 and TRBJ2-1, with TRBD2 matching 13 bases. The trim removed 5 bases at V and 12 bases at J, leaving 10 bases unmatched. Germline CDR1 SGHNT, CDR2 YENEEA. The CDR3 is made up of 15 amino acids. Written as DNA, the CDR3 is TGTGCCAGCAGCGAGAGGGGACTAGCGGGAAAAGGGCAGTTCTTC. This gives the protein CASSERGLAGKGQFF.

This clone was seen a few times. J is TRBJ1-4 and V is TRBV2; D gene ambiguous. CDR3 length: 13 residues. CDR1 SNHLY and CDR2 FYNNEI come from the germline V gene. V was pared by 5 bases and J by 4 bases, with 8 bases between. CDR3 sequence reads: CASSRENNEKLFF. In DNA form, the CDR3 reads TGTGCCAGCAGTAGGGAAAATAATGAAAAACTGTTTTTT. Full variable domain (missing parts from reference TRBV2 and TRBJ1-4): EPEVTQTPSHQVTQMGQEVILRCVPISNHLYFYWYRQILGQKVEFLVSFYNNEISEKSEIFDDQFSVERPDGSNFTLKIRSTKLEDSAMYFCASSRENNEKLFFGSGTQLSVL.

This chain connects TRBV5-1 to TRBJ1-1, with D hard to call. Trimming cost V 0 bases and J 7 bases, with 4 bases left between them. The germline gives CDR1 SGHRS, CDR2 YFSETQ. The CDR3 sequence is 11 residues long. The CDR3 reads CASSLGVEAFF. The CDR3 DNA is TGCGCCAGCAGCTTGGGGGTTGAAGCTTTCTTT.

The rearrangement joins TRBV7-3 to TRBJ2-3; TRBD2 aligns across 12 bases. There are 14 residues in the CDR3. Germline CDR1 SGHTA, CDR2 FQGTGA. Trimming cost V 5 bases and J 9 bases; bases outside gene matches: 6. CDR3 nucleotides: TGTGCCAGCAGCCCAGGGACTAGCGGGCGGACGCAGTATTTT. It encodes CASSPGTSGRTQYF.

For this clone: Other DNA sequences in this sample translate to the same CDR3. The chain links TRBV30 to TRBJ1-2, with TRBD1 identical over 7 bases. Per germline, CDR1 GTSNPN and CDR2 SVGIG (reference sequence). V lost 3 bases to trimming and J lost 4 bases; unmatched junction nucleotides: 11. CDR3 size: 15 residues. Here the CDR3 reads CAWRTPGQKFYGYTF. Here the CDR3 DNA reads TGTGCCTGGAGGACCCCGGGACAGAAATTCTATGGCTACACCTTC.

The chain links TRBV19 to TRBJ1-2, with 8 bases matching TRBD1. This CDR3 has 14 residues. V was pared by 3 bases and J by 4 bases, with 4 bases of the junction left unmatched. Germline CDR1 reads LNHDA; CDR2 reads SQIVND (reference sequence). CDR3 in amino acids: CASSIGQGVYGYTF. Written as DNA, the CDR3 is TGTGCCAGTAGTATCGGACAGGGCGTCTATGGCTACACCTTC.

The chain joins TRBV5-1 to TRBJ2-7; 10 bases map to TRBD1. This CDR3 has 14 amino acids. The V segment lost 3 bases and the J segment 7 bases; nucleotides outside the gene matches: 7. The germline gives CDR1 SGHRS, CDR2 YFSETQ. CDR3 loop: CASSSGTGEFEQYV. In nucleotides, the CDR3 is TGCGCCAGCAGCTCCGGGACAGGGGAGTTTGAGCAGTACGTC.

For the CDR3, the DNA is TGTGCCAGTAGTAATATCAGGGATAGGACTGAAGCTTTCTTT. The encoded protein is CASSNIRDRTEAFF. This chain joins TRBV19 and TRBJ1-1; the D gene is possibly TRBD1 (5 bases). The CDR3 consists of 14 residues. Per the germline V gene, CDR1 is LNHDA and CDR2 is SQIVND (reference sequence). Trimming removed 4 bases at V and 5 bases at J, with 14 bases between.

This clone has just a few counts. The chain combines TRBV6-4 with TRBJ1-2; D gene ambiguous. This CDR3 region has 14 residues. Germline V CDR1 and CDR2: MRHNA, SNTAGT. Trimming pared 6 bases from V and 4 bases from J, leaving 15 bases between. CDR3 nucleotides: TGTGCCAGCAGGGAGACCGGTTTCCCCTATGGCTACACCTTC. Amino acid sequence: CASRETGFPYGYTF.

The V and J genes are TRBV11-3 and TRBJ2-1, with a weak D call TRBD2 (6 bases). The CDR3 loop spans 12 amino acids. Per germline, CDR1 SGHNT and CDR2 YENEEA. V was pared by 7 bases and J by 8 bases, with 12 bases between. CDR3 DNA: TGTGCCAGCAAGAGCACGGGGGATGAGCAGTTCTTC. Its protein is CASKSTGDEQFF.

The chain carries TRBV6-6 and TRBJ2-1, with D perhaps matching TRBD2 (5 bases). Trimming left V 0 bases short and J 12 bases short, with 12 bases between. Germline CDR1 is MNHNY and CDR2 is SVGAGI (reference sequence). CDR3 length: 13 residues. The CDR3 DNA reads as TGTGCCAGCAGTTACTCCGACTGGGCGGGGCAGTTCTTC. It encodes CASSYSDWAGQFF.

The gene calls are TRBV30 and TRBJ2-2, with D perhaps matching TRBD2 (6 bases). Trimming pared 0 bases from V and 1 base from J, leaving 6 bases between. The CDR3 is 14 amino acids. The germline V gene has CDR1 GTSNPN and CDR2 SVGIG (reference sequence). The CDR3 reads CAWSVAGNTGELFF. The CDR3 coding sequence is TGTGCCTGGAGTGTAGCGGGGAACACCGGGGAGCTGTTTTTT.

V and J are TRBV29-1 and TRBJ2-7; TRBD1 is a possible D gene (6 bases). The CDR3 is 15 amino acids. V was trimmed by 1 base and J by 1 base, leaving 14 bases between them. Germline CDR1 reads SQVTM; CDR2 reads ANQGSEA. The CDR3 spells CSVEGQASISYEQYV. CDR3 bases: TGCAGCGTTGAAGGACAGGCAAGTATATCCTACGAGCAGTACGTC.

By sample fraction, this clone is medium-sized. This chain joins TRBV27 and TRBJ2-1, with 7 positions matching TRBD1. The CDR3 is 15 amino acids. Looked up from germline, CDR1 is MNHEY and CDR2 is SMNVEV (reference sequence). V shed 0 bases, J shed 7 bases, and the junction held 6 bases outside the gene matches. This CDR3 reads CASSLSRGLLNEQFF. DNA for the CDR3: TGTGCCAGCAGTTTATCGAGGGGGCTTTTAAATGAGCAGTTCTTC.

The chain has TRBV2 and TRBJ2-2, with TRBD2 matching 9 bases. This CDR3 spans 15 amino acids. Trimming at V came to 4 bases and at J to 4 bases, leaving 4 bases not matched to a gene. Germline assignment: CDR1 SNHLY and CDR2 FYNNEI. CDR3 protein: CASSGLAGFTGELFF. The CDR3 DNA is TGTGCCAGCAGTGGGCTAGCGGGATTCACCGGGGAGCTGTTTTTT.

The chain uses TRBV7-9 and TRBJ2-7; no definite D call. Deletions cut 5 bases from V and 3 bases from J, with 8 bases between. The CDR3 runs to 12 residues. The germline V gene encodes CDR1 SEHNR and CDR2 FQNEAQ (reference sequence). CDR3: CASSGPVYEQYV. The CDR3 DNA reads as TGTGCCAGCAGCGGACCAGTCTACGAGCAGTACGTC.

This sequence joins TRBV7-8 and TRBJ1-4, with 9 bases aligning to TRBD1. J lost 0 bases, V lost 5 bases, and 7 bases had no gene match. CDR3 size: 17 residues. CDR1 is SGHVS, CDR2 FQNEAQ, per germline. CDR3 amino acids: CASSPGTGFATNEKLFF. CDR3 bases: TGTGCCAGCAGCCCCGGGACAGGGTTTGCAACTAATGAAAAACTGTTTTTT. The whole variable domain, remainder taken from reference TRBV7-8 and TRBJ1-4, is GAGVSQSPRYKVAKRGQDVALRCDPISGHVSLFWYQQALGQGPEFLTYFQNEAQLDKSGLPSDRFFAERPEGSVSTLKIQRTQQEDSAVYLCASSPGTGFATNEKLFFGSGTQLSVL.

The chain is built from TRBV7-9 and TRBJ1-5; D gene uncertain. The germline V gene encodes CDR1 SEHNR and CDR2 FQNEAQ (reference sequence). Trimming shortened V by 8 bases and J by 0 bases, and 8 bases separated the two germline ends. The CDR3 is 13 residues long. DNA of the CDR3: TGTGCCAGCGGGCTTCATAGCAATCAGCCCCAGCATTTT. Protein sequence: CASGLHSNQPQHF.

V and J are TRBV4-1 and TRBJ2-5, with a weak D call TRBD1 (5 bases). CDR1 and CDR2 (germline): MGHRA, YSYEKL. Deletions cut 3 bases from V and 4 bases from J, with 9 bases between. The CDR3 extends over 13 amino acids. The CDR3 spells CASSHQGTETQYF. As DNA, the CDR3 is TGCGCCAGCAGCCATCAGGGTACAGAGACCCAGTACTTC.

This chain uses TRBV30 with TRBJ2-1; 9 positions match TRBD2. Looked up from germline, CDR1 is GTSNPN and CDR2 is SVGIG (reference sequence). The trim removed 4 bases at V and 4 bases at J, leaving 2 bases unmatched. This CDR3 has 13 amino acids. The CDR3 sequence is CAWITSGYNEQFF. The CDR3 DNA sequence: TGTGCCTGGATTACTAGCGGGTACAATGAGCAGTTCTTC. Variable domain in full (rest from reference TRBV30 and TRBJ2-1): SQTIHQWPATLVQPVGSPLSLECTVEGTSNPNLYWYRQAAGRGLQLLFYSVGIGQISSEVPQNLSASRPQDRQFILSSKKLLLSDSGFYLCAWITSGYNEQFFGPGTRLTVL.

This clone was detected a few times. The chain is built from TRBV7-9 and TRBJ1-3, with a weak D call TRBD1 (5 bases). V lost 4 bases to trimming and J lost 2 bases, with 15 bases between them. This CDR3 contains 16 residues. CDR1 is SEHNR and CDR2 is FQNEAQ in the germline V gene (reference sequence). The CDR3 spells CASSSRDGSTGNTIYF. CDR3 nucleotides: TGTGCCAGCAGCTCCAGGGACGGATCGACTGGAAACACCATATATTTT.

The chain recombines TRBV28 with TRBJ1-2; D is undetermined. From germline, CDR1 is MDHEN and CDR2 SYDVKM. V was trimmed by 4 bases and J by 4 bases, leaving 10 bases between them. CDR3 length: 13 residues. CDR3 nucleotides: TGTGCCAGCAGTTCCTCAACCGCCTATGGCTACACCTTC. The encoded protein is CASSSSTAYGYTF.